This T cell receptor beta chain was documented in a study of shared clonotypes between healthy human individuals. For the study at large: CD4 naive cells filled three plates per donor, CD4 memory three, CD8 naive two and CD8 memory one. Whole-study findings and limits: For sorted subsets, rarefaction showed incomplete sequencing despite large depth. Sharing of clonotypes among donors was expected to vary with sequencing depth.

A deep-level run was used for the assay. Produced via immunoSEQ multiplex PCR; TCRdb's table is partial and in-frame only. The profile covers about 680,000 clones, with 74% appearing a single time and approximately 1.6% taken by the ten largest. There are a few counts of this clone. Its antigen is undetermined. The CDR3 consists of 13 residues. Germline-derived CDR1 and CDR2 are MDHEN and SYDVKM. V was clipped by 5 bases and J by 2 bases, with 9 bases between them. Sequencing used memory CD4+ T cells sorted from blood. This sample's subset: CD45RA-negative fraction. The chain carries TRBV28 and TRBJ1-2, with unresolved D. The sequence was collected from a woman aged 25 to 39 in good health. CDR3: CASSRNQNYGYTF. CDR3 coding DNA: TGTGCCAGCAGTCGTAACCAGAACTATGGCTACACCTTC.